A single sample gave rise to the 21 T cell receptor beta chains below, sequenced in a study of control samples from healthy donors and cancer patients. Libraries were prepared by immunoSEQ multiplex PCR; TCRdb keeps only in-frame clonotypes and omits some of them. The table has about 160,000 clones, 93% seen once; the top ten hold roughly 4.3%. Sequencing input: blood. The source of these receptors is a woman aged 55-70 years in good health.

This clone was detected only a few times. CDR3 protein: CASRMDRADTQYF. CDR3 DNA sequence: TGTGCCAGCAGGATGGATAGGGCAGATACGCAGTATTTT. V usage is TRBV6-5 and J usage is TRBJ2-3; D gene ambiguous. The CDR3 contains 13 residues. The germline V and J ends were trimmed by 6 bases and 4 bases, with 11 bases remaining between them. Germline lookup yields CDR1 MNHEY and CDR2 SVGAGI.

This clone was counted a single time. The chain joins TRBV5-4 to TRBJ2-1; possibly TRBD1 or TRBD2 for D (5 bases each). The CDR3 has 15 amino acids. Between the trimmed V and J ends, which lost 4 bases and 9 bases, there was a span of 20 bases. CDR1 is SGHNT and CDR2 is YYREEE in the germline V gene (reference sequence). CDR3: CASSPTRTGPGEQFF. The CDR3, as DNA: TGTGCCAGCAGCCCAACACGAACGGGGCCGGGTGAGCAGTTCTTC.

The rearrangement joins TRBV7-9 to TRBJ1-4; TRBD1 matches 8 bases. The CDR3 extends over 14 amino acids. Germline CDR1 is SEHNR and CDR2 is FQNEAQ (reference sequence). Unmatched junction bases numbered 6, after V lost 4 bases and J lost 8 bases. The CDR3 coding sequence is TGTGCCAGCAGCTCGAGGACAGGGAACGAAAAACTGTTTTTT. This gives the protein CASSSRTGNEKLFF.

Points on this clone: A read error may account for a junction end that differs from germline. J is TRBJ2-2 and V is TRBV5-1; 9 bases match TRBD2. The germline CDR1 and CDR2 sequences are SGHRS and YFSETQ. The CDR3 totals 16 residues. The DNA for the CDR3 is TGCGCCCGCAGTTCTGCGGGGGGGCAGGTCACCGGGGAGCTGTTTTTT. Amino acids: CARSSAGGQVTGELFF. The full variable domain, in which reference TRBV5-1 and TRBJ2-2 provide the parts outside the CDR3, is KAGVTQTPRYLIKTRGQQVTLSCSPISGHRSVSWYQQTPGQGLQFLFEYFSETQRNKGNFPGRFSGRQFSNSRSEMNVSTLELGDSALYLCARSSAGGQVTGELFFGEGSRLTVL.

The chain links TRBV10-3 to TRBJ1-1, with TRBD1 matching over 7 bases. The germline V gene has CDR1 ENHRY and CDR2 SYGVKD. The CDR3 contains 12 residues. Losses at the gene ends were 6 bases for V and 7 bases for J; bases not matched to a gene: 5. The CDR3 DNA sequence: TGTGCCATCAGGGGGACAGCCCTTGAAGCTTTCTTT. Its protein product is CAIRGTALEAFF.

J is TRBJ2-7 and V is TRBV4-1; 12 bases map to TRBD1. Germline V gives CDR1 MGHRA, CDR2 YSYEKL. The length of the CDR3 is 15 residues. The junction had 2 bases not matched to a gene; V was cut back by 4 bases and J by 1 base. CDR3 protein: CASSPGQGASYEQYF. The CDR3 region has the DNA TGCGCCAGCAGCCCGGGACAGGGGGCATCCTACGAGCAGTACTTC.

About this clone itself: This CDR3 is also generated by other DNA sequences in the sample. This chain links TRBV2 with TRBJ1-1, with D tentatively TRBD1 (6 bases). Trimming stripped 4 bases from V and 1 base from J, with 10 bases between. The CDR3 is 14 amino acids. Germline CDR1 SNHLY, CDR2 FYNNEI. CDR3: CASSVRTANTEAFF. As DNA, the CDR3 is TGTGCCAGCAGTGTCCGGACAGCGAACACTGAAGCTTTCTTT.

This clone was seen once. The V call is TRBV6-2 or TRBV6-3, the J call TRBJ2-5; TRBD1 is a possible D gene (5 bases). Germline V gene lookup returns CDR1 MNHEY and CDR2 SVGEGT. This CDR3 has 16 amino acids. V was trimmed by 6 bases and J by 7 bases, leaving 24 bases between them. The DNA for the CDR3 is TGTGCCAGCAGCTCTATCGACAGTAGGCTCGTGGTGACCCAGTACTTC. Amino acids: CASSSIDSRLVVTQYF.

CDR3 DNA sequence: TGTGCCAGCAGTGAAGCGCTTAGGGCCAGCGACAGACCCAATGAGCAGTTCTTC. This codes for CASSEALRASDRPNEQFF. V gene TRBV2 combines with J gene TRBJ2-1, with a tentative D call TRBD1 (5 bases). Germline V gives CDR1 SNHLY, CDR2 FYNNEI. Trimming took off 0 bases at V and 6 bases at J, with 21 bases between the two ends. The CDR3 has 18 residues.

The chain recombines TRBV4-3 with TRBJ1-2, with 7 bases identical to TRBD1. The CDR3 has 19 amino acids. V trimming: 0 bases; J trimming: 3 bases; junction bases outside the gene matches: 16. CDR1 is LGHNA and CDR2 is YSLEER in the germline V gene. DNA for the CDR3: TGCGCCAGCAGCCAAGAAGGGGCAGGGGGTGCCGGCTGGGACTATGGCTACACCTTC. Protein sequence: CASSQEGAGGAGWDYGYTF.

The rearrangement links TRBV7-2 to TRBJ1-1; 10 positions agree with TRBD1. The CDR3 consists of 15 residues. Germline trimming cut 5 bases from V and 5 bases from J; bases unmatched to any gene: 8. In germline, CDR1 is SGHTA, CDR2 FQGNSA. The CDR3 bases are TGTGCCAGCAGCGGACGACAGGGGGCGAGAACTGAAGCTTTCTTT. This translates into CASSGRQGARTEAFF.

V usage is TRBV12-5 and J usage is TRBJ1-5, with D unclear. The CDR3 length is 14 residues. V was trimmed by 6 bases and J by 7 bases, leaving 16 bases between them. Germline V gives CDR1 LGHNT, CDR2 FRNRAP. The CDR3, as DNA: TGTGCTAGTGGGGACCGGGCCCTGGGGCAGCCCCAGCATTTT. As protein: CASGDRALGQPQHF.

The rearrangement joins TRBV19 to TRBJ1-5; D not resolved. Germline V gives CDR1 LNHDA, CDR2 SQIVND (reference sequence). The germline V and J ends were trimmed by 4 bases and 2 bases, with 12 bases remaining between them. This CDR3 is 15 amino acids long. The CDR3 region has the DNA TGTGCCAGTAGTAGGGAGCCTTTTGGCAATCAGCCCCAGCATTTT. Residues: CASSREPFGNQPQHF.

This chain joins TRBV6-2 or TRBV6-3 and TRBJ2-5; 9 positions match TRBD2. CDR1 MNHEY and CDR2 SVGEGT come from the germline V gene. J was trimmed by 2 bases and V by 5 bases; bases with no gene match: 9. This CDR3 has 16 residues. The CDR3 sequence: CASSRGGALRQETQYF. CDR3 nucleotides: TGTGCCAGCAGTCGCGGGGGGGCCTTACGTCAAGAGACCCAGTACTTC.

This clone was seen a single time. The V gene is TRBV19, the J gene TRBJ1-1; TRBD1 is a possible D gene (6 bases). CDR1 and CDR2 from the germline V gene are LNHDA and SQIVND (reference sequence). The CDR3 extends over 15 amino acids. Trimming took 5 bases from V and 0 from J, leaving 13 bases between them. CDR3 loop: CASSSWTVMNTEAFF. The CDR3 DNA sequence: TGTGCCAGTAGTTCATGGACAGTCATGAACACTGAAGCTTTCTTT.

This rearrangement joins TRBV6-5 to TRBJ2-2; 8 bases are a match to TRBD1. Germline lookup yields CDR1 MNHEY and CDR2 SVGAGI. This CDR3 region has 13 residues. V lost 8 bases to trimming and J lost 6 bases; unmatched junction nucleotides: 5. DNA for the CDR3: TGTGCCAGCTGGACAGGGATCGCCGGGGAGCTGTTTTTT. Translating it yields CASWTGIAGELFF.

The V and J genes are TRBV7-2 and TRBJ2-1, with D hard to call. Trimming pared 3 bases from V and 4 bases from J, leaving 7 bases between. This CDR3 region has 13 residues. Per the germline V gene, CDR1 is SGHTA and CDR2 is FQGNSA. The DNA for the CDR3 is TGTGCCAGCAGCTTTAGCACATACAATGAGCAGTTCTTC. Protein: CASSFSTYNEQFF.

The V call is TRBV7-9, the J call TRBJ1-4; D uncertain. Germline V lookup: CDR1 SEHNR, CDR2 FQNEAQ (reference sequence). The CDR3 spans 12 residues. V lost 6 bases and J lost 11, with 13 bases in between. The CDR3 loop reads CASSQRHGKLFF. Here the CDR3 DNA reads TGTGCCAGCAGTCAAAGACACGGGAAACTGTTTTTT. Full variable domain (rest looked up from reference TRBV7-9 and TRBJ1-4): DTGVSQNPRHKITKRGQNVTFRCDPISEHNRLYWYRQTLGQGPEFLTYFQNEAQLEKSRLLSDRFSAERPKGSFSTLEIQRTEQGDSAMYLCASSQRHGKLFFGSGTQLSVL.

The chain links TRBV12-3 or TRBV12-4 to TRBJ1-2; weak D call: TRBD1 (6 bases). The CDR3 runs to 11 residues. V shed 6 bases and J shed 11 bases, with 13 bases lying between them. The CDR3 is CASREGHVYTF. DNA for the CDR3: TGTGCCAGCAGGGAGGGACACGTATACACCTTC.

The chain combines TRBV4-3 with TRBJ1-3; TRBD1 agrees at 7 bases. The CDR3 covers 16 residues. After removal of 0 bases from V and 4 bases from J, the junction contained 6 bases not matched to a gene. CDR1 LGHNA and CDR2 YSLEER come from the germline V gene. Here the CDR3 reads CASSQERQGSGNTIYF. Written as DNA, the CDR3 is TGCGCCAGCAGCCAAGAAAGACAGGGATCAGGAAACACCATATATTTT.

The J gene is TRBJ2-6, the V gene TRBV5-4, with a tentative D call TRBD1 (5 bases). CDR1 is SGHNT and CDR2 is YYREEE in the germline V gene (reference sequence). With 9 bases removed from V and 2 bases from J, the gap between germline ends came to 9 bases. There are 13 residues in the CDR3. The CDR3 loop is CATRDPGANVLTF. CDR3 DNA: TGTGCCACCAGGGATCCTGGGGCCAACGTCCTGACTTTC.